This T cell receptor beta chain was captured in a study of T-cell reconstitution after alpha-beta-depleted transplantation in children. This clonotype has at least ten counts. V gave up 5 bases and J gave up 7 bases, with 14 bases separating them. Germline assignment: CDR1 SQVTM and CDR2 ANQGSEA. The CDR3 sequence is 13 residues long. Preparation of the TCRbeta library used unique molecular identifiers. A single record per CDR3 protein comes from TCRdb applying MiXCR to the PCR reads. The sample has 250,000 to 300,000 distinct CDR3 sequences, around a tenth seen once; the top ten hold around 22%. The sample in question was peripheral blood, obtained 180 days after TCRalphabeta/CD19-depleted stem cell transplant. The receptor comes from a male patient between 2 and 10 years old who had a stem cell transplant for chronic granulomatous disease, so the T cells may come from the graft donor. The chain joins TRBV29-1 to TRBJ2-2, with D possibly TRBD1 on 6 matching bases. The CDR3 loop reads CSVSGDLLGELFF. CDR3 DNA: TGCAGCGTTTCAGGGGATCTGCTCGGGGAGCTGTTTTTT.